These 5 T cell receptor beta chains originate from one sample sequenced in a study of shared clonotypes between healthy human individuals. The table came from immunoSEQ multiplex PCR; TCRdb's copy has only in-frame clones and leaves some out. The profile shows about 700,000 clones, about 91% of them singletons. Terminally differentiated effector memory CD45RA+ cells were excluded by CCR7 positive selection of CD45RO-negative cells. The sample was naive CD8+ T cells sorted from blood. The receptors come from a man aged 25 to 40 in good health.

In nucleotides, the CDR3 is TGTGCCAGCAGCCCACTGGCGGCACCCTACGAGCAGTACTTC. It is translated as CASSPLAAPYEQYF. This chain joins TRBV11-3 and TRBJ2-7; D is unclear. V shed 5 bases and J shed 2 bases, with 13 bases lying between them. Germline CDR1 SGHNT, CDR2 YENEEA. CDR3 size: 14 residues.

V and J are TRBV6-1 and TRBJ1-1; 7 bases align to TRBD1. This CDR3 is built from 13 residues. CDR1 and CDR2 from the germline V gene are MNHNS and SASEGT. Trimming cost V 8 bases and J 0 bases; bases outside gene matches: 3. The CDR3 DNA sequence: TGTGCCAGCGTCGGGACAGTGAACACTGAAGCTTTCTTT. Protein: CASVGTVNTEAFF.

The CDR3 sequence: CASSLAAGGPSEQFF. CDR3 sequence (DNA): TGCGCCAGCAGCTTGGCGGCGGGAGGGCCTAGTGAGCAGTTCTTC. The gene calls are TRBV5-1 and TRBJ2-1; TRBD2 aligns across 9 bases. This CDR3 spans 15 amino acids. The germline gives CDR1 SGHRS, CDR2 YFSETQ. Trimming removed 0 bases from V and 9 bases from J; junction bases left unmatched: 7.

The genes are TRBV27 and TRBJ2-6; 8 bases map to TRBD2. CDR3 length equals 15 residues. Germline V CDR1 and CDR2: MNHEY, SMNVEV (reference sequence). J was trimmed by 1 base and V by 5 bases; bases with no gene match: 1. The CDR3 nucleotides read TGTGCCAGCAGTCGGGGGGGGTCTGGGGCCAACGTCCTGACTTTC. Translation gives CASSRGGSGANVLTF.

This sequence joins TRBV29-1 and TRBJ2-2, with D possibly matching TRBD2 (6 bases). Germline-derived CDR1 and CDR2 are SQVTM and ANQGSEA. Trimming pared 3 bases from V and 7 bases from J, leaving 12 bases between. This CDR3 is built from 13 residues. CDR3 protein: CSVEEGIIGELFF. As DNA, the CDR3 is TGCAGCGTTGAGGAGGGAATCATCGGGGAGCTGTTTTTT.